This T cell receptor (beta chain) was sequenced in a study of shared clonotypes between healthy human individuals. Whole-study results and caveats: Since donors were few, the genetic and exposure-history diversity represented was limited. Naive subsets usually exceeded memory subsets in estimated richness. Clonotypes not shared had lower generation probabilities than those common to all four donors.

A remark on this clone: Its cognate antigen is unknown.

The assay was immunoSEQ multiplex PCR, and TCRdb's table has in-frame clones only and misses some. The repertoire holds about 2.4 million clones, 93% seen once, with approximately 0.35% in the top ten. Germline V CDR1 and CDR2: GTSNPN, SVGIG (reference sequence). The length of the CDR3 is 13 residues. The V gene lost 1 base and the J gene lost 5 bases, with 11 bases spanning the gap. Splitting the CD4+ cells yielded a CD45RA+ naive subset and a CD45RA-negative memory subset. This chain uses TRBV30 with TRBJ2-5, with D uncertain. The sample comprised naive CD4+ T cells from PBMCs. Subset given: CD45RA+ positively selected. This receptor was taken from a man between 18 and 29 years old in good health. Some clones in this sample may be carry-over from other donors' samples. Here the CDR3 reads CAWSADLRETQYF. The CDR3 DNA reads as TGTGCCTGGAGTGCCGATTTGAGGGAGACCCAGTACTTC.